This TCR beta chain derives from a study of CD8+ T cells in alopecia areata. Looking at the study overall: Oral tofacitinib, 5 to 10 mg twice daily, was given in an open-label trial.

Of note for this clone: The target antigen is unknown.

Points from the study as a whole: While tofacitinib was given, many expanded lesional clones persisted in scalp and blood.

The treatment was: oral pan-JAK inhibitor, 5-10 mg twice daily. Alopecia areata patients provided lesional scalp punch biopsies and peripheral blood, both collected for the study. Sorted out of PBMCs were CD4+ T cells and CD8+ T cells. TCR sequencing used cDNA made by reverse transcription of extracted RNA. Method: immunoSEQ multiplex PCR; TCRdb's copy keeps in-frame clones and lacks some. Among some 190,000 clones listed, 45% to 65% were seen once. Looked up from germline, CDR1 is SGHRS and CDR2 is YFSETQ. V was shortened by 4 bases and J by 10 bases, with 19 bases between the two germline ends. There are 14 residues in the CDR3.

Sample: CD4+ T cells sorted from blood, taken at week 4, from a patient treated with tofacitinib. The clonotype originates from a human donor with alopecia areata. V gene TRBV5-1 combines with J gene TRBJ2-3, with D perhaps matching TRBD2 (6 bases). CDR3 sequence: CASSIGSGARAQYF. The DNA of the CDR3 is TGCGCCAGCAGCATCGGGAGCGGAGCCAGAGCGCAGTATTTT.